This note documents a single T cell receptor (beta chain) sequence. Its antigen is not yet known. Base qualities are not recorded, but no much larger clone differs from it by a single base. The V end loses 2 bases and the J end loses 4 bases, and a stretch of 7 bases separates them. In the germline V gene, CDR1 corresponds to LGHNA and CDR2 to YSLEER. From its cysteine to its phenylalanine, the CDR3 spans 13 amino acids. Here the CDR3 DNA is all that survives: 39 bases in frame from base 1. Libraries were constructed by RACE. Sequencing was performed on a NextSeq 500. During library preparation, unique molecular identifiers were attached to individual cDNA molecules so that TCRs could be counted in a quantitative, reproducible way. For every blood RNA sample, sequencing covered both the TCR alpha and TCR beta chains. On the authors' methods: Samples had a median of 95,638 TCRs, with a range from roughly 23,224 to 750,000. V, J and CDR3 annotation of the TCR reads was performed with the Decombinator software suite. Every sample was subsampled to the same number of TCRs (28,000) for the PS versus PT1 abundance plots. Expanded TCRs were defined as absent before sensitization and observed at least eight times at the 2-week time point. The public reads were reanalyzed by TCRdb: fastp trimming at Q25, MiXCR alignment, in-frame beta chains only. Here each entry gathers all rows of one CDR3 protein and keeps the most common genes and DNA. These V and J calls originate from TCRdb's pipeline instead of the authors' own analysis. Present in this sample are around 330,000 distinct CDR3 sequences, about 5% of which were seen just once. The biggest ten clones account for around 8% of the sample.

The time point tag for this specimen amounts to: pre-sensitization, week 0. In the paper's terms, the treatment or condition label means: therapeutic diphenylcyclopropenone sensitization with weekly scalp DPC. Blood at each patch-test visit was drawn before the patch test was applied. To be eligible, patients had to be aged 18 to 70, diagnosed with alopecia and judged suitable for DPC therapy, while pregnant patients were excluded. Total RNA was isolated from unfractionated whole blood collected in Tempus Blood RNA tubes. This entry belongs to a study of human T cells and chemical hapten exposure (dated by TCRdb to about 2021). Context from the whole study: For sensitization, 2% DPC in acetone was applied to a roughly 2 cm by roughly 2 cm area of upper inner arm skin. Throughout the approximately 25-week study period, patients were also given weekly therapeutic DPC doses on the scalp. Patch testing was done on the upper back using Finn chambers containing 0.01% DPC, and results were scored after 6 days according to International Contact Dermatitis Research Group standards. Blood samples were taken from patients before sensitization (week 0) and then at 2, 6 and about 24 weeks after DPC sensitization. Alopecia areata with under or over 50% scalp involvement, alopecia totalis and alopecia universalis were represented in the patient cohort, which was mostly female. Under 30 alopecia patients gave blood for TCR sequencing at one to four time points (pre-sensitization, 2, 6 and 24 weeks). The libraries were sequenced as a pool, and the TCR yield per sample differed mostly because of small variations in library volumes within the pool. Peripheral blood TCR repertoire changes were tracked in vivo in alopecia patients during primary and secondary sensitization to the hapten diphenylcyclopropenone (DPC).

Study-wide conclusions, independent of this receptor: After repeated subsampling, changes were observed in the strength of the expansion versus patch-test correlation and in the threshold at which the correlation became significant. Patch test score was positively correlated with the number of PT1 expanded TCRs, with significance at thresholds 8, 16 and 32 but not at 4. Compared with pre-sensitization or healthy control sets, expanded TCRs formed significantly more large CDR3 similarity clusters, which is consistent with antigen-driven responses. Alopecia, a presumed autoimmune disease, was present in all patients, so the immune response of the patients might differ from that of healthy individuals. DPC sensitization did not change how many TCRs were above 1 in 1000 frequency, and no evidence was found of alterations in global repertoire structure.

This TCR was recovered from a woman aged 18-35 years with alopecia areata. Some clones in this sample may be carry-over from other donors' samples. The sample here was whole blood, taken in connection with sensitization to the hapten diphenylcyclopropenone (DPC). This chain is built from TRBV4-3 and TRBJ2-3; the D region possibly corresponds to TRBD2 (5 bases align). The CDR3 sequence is CASSQTRSDTQYF. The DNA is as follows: TGCGCCAGCAGCCAAACTAGATCAGATACGCAGTATTTT.